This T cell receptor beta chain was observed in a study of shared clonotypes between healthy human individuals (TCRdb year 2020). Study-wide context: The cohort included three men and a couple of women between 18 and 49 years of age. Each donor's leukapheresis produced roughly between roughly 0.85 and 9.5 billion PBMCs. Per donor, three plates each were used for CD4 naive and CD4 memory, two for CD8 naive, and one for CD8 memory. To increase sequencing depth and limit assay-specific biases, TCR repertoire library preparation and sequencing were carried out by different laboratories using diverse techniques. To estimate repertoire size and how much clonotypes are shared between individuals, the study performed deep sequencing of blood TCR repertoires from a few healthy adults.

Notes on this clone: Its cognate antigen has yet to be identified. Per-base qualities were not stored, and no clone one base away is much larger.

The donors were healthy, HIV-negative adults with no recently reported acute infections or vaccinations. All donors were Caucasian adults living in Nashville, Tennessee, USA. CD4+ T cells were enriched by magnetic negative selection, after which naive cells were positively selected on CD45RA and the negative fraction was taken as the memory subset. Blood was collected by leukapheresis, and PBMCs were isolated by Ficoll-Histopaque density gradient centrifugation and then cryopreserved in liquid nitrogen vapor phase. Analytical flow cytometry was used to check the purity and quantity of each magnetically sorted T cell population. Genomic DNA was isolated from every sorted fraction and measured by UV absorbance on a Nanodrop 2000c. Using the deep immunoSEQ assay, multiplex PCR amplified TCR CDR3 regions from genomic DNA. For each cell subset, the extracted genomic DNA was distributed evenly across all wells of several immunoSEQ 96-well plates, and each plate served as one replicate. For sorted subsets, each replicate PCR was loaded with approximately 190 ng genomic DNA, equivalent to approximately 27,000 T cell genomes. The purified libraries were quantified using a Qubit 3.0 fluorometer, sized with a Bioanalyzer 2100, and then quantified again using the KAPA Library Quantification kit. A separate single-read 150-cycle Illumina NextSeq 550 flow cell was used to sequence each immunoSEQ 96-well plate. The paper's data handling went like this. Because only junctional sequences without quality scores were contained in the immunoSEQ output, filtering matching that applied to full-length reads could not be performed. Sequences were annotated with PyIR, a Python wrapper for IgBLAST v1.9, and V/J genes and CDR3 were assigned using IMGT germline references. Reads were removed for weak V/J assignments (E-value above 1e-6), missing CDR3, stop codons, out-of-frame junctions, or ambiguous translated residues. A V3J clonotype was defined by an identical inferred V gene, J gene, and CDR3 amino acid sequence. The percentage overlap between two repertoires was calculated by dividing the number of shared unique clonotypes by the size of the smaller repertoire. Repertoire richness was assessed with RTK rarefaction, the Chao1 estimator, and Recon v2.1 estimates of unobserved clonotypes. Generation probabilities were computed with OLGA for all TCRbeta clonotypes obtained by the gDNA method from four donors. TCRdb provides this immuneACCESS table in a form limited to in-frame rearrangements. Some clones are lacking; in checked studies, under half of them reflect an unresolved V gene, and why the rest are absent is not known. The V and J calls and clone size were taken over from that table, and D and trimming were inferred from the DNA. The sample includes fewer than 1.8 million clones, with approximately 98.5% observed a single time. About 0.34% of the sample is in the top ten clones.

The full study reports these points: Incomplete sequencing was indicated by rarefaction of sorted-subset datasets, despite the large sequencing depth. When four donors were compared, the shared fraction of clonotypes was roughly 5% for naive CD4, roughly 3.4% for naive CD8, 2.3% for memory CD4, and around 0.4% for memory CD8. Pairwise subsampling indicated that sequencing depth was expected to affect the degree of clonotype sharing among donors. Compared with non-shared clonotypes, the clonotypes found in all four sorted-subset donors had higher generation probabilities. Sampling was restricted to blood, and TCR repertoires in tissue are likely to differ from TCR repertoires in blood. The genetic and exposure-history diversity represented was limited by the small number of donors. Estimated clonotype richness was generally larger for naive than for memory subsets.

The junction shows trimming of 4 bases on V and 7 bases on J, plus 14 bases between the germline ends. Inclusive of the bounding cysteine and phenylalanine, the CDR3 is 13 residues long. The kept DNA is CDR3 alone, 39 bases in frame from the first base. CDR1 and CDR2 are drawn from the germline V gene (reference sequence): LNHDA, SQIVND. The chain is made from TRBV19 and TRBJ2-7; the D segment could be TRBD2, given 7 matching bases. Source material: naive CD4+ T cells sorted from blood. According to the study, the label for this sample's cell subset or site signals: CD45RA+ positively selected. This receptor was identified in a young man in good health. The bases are TGTGCCAGTAGTACGCAGGGGAGGGGGGAGCAGTACTTC. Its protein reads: CASSTQGRGEQYF.